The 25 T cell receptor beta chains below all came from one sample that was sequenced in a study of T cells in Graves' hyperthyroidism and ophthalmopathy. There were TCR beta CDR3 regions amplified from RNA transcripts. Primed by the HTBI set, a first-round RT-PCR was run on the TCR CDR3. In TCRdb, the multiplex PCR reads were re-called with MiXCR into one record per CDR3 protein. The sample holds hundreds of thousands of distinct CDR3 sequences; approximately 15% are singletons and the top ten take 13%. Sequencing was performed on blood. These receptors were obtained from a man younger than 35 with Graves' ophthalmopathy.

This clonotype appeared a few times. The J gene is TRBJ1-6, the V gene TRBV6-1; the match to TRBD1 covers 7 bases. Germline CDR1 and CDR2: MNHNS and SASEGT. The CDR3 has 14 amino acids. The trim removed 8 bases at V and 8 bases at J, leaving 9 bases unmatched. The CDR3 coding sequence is TGTGCCAGCGGTCGAGGGGGCGTGGATTCACCCCTCCACTTT. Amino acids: CASGRGGVDSPLHF.

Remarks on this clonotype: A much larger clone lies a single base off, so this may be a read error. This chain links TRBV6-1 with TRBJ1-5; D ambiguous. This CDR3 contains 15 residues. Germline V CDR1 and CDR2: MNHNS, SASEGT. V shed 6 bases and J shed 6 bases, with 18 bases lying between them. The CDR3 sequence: CASRVTGAGGQPQHF. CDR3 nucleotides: TGTGCCAGCAGAGTCACGGGTGCGGGTGGTCAGCCCCAGCATTTT.

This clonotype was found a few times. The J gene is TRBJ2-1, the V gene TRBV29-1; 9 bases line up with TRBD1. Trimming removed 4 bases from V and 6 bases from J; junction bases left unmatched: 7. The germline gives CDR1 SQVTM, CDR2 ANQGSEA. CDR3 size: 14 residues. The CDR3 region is CSVVQGAGGNEQFF. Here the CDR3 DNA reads TGCAGCGTTGTACAGGGGGCCGGGGGCAATGAGCAGTTCTTC.

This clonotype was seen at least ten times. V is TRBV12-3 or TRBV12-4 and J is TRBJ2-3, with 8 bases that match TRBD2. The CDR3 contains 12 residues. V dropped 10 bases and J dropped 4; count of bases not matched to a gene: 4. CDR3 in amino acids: CATGGAPDTQYF. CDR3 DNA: TGTGCCACCGGGGGGGCCCCAGATACGCAGTATTTT.

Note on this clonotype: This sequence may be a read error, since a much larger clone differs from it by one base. The CDR3 DNA sequence: TGTGCCAGCAGCTTAGCGGAGGTGGGAAGCACCATATATTTT. Protein product: CASSLAEVGSTIYF. The chain carries TRBV7-8 and TRBJ1-3; D remains ambiguous. The V gene's germline CDR1 is SGHVS and CDR2 FQNEAQ. The CDR3 loop spans 14 amino acids.

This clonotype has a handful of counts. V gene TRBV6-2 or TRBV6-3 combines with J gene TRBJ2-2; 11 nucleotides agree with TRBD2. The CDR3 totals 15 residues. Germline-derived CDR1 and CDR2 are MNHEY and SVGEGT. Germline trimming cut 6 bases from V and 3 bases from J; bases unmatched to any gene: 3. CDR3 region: CASRPSGGYTGELFF. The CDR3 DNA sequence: TGTGCCAGCAGACCTAGCGGGGGGTACACCGGGGAGCTGTTTTTT.

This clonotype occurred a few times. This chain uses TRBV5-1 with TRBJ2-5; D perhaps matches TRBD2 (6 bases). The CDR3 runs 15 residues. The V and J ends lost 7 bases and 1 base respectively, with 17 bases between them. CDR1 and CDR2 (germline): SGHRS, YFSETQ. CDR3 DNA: TGCGCCAGCTCACAGACGCTGGGAGGCCAAGAGACCCAGTACTTC. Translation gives CASSQTLGGQETQYF.

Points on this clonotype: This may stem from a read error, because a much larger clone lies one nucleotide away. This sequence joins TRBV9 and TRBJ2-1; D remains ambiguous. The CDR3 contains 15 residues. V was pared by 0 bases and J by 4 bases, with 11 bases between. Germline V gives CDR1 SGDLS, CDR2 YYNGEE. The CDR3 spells CASSVEDLRYNEQFF. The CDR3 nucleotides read TGTGCCAGCAGCGTAGAGGATCTAAGGTACAATGAGCAGTTCTTC.

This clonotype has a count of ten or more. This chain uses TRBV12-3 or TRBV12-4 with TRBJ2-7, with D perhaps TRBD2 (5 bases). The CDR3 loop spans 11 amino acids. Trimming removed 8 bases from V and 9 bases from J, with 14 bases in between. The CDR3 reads CASGNPGGQYF. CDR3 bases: TGTGCCAGCGGGAACCCAGGAGGGCAGTACTTC.

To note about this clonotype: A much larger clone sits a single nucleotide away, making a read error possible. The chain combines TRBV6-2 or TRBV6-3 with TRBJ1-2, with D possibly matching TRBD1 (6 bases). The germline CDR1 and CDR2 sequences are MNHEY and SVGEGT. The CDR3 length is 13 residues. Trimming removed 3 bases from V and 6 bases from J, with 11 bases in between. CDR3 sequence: CASSYNREDGYTF. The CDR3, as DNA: TGTGCCAGCAGTTATAACAGGGAGGATGGCTACACCTTC.

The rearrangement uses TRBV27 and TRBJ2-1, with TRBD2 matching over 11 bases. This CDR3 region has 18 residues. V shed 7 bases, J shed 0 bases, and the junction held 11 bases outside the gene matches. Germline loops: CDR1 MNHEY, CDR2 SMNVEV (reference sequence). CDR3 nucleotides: TGTGCCAGCACCCCCGGGACTAGCGGCCCTAGCTCCTACAATGAGCAGTTCTTC. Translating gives CASTPGTSGPSSYNEQFF.

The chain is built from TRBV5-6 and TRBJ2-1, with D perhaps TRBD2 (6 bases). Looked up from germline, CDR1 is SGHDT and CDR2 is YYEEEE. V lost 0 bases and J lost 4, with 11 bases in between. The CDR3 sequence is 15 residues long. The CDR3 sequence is CASSLEVLAYNEQFF. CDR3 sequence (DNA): TGTGCCAGCAGCTTGGAGGTTCTAGCGTACAATGAGCAGTTCTTC.

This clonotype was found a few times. CDR3 bases: TGTGCCAGCAGCGACACTAGGCTAGCGGTATCCTACGAGCAGTACTTC. This encodes CASSDTRLAVSYEQYF. The V gene is TRBV9, the J gene TRBJ2-7; 7 bases fit TRBD2. The CDR3 runs to 16 residues. Germline V gene data show CDR1 as SGDLS and CDR2 as YYNGEE. V lost 3 bases, J lost 1 base, and 10 bases stayed unmatched.

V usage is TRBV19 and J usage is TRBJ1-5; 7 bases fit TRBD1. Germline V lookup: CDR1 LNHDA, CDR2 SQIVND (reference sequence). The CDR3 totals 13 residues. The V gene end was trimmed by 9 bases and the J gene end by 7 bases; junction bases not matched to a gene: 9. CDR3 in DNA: TGTGCCAGCCAAGGAGGGGGCATGCAGCCCCAGCATTTT. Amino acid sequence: CASQGGGMQPQHF.

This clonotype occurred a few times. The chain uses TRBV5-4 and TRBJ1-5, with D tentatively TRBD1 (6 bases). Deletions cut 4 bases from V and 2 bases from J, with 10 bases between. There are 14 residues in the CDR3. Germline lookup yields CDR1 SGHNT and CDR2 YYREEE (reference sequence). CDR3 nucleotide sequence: TGTGCCAGCAGCAAAGCAGGGGGCAATCAGCCCCAGCATTTT. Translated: CASSKAGGNQPQHF.

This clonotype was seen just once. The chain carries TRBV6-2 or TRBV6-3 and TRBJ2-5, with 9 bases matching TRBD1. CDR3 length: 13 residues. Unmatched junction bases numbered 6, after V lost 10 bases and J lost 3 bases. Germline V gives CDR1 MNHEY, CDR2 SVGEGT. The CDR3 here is CATTGDREETQYF. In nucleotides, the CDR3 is TGTGCCACCACGGGGGACAGGGAAGAGACCCAGTACTTC.

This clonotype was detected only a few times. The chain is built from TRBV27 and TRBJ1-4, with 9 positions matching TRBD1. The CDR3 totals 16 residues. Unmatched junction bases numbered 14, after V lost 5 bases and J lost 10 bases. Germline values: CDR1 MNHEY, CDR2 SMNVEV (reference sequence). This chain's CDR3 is CASSDLGQGIGVKLFF. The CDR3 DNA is TGTGCCAGCAGTGATTTAGGACAGGGGATAGGGGTAAAACTGTTTTTT.

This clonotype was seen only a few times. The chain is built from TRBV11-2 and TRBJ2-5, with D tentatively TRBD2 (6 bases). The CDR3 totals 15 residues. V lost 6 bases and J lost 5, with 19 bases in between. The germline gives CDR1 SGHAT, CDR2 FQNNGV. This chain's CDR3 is CASSFINRRVETQYF. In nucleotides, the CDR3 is TGTGCCAGCAGTTTTATTAACAGGAGGGTTGAGACCCAGTACTTC. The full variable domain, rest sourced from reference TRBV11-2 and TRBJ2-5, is EAGVAQSPRYKIIEKRQSVAFWCNPISGHATLYWYQQILGQGPKLLIQFQNNGVVDDSQLPKDRFSAERLKGVDSTLKIQPAKLEDSAVYLCASSFINRRVETQYFGPGTRLLVL.

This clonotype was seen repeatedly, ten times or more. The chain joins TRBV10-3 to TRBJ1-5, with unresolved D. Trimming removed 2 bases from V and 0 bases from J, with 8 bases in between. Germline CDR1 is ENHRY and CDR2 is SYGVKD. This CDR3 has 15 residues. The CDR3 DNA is TGTGCCATCAGTGAGCGGTCAGTTAGCAATCAGCCCCAGCATTTT. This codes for CAISERSVSNQPQHF.

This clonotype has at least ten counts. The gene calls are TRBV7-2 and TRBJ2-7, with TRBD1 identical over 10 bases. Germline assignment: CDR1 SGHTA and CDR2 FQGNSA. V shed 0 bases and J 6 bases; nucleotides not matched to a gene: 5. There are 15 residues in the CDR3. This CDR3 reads CASSLATGGFTEQYF. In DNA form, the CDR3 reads TGTGCCAGCAGCTTAGCGACAGGGGGCTTTACCGAGCAGTACTTC.

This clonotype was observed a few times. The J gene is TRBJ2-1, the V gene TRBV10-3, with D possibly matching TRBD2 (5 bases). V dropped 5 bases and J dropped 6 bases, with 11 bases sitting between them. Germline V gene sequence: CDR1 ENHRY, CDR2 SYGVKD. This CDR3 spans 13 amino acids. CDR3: CAISRLAGNEQFF. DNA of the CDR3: TGTGCCATCAGTAGGCTAGCCGGCAATGAGCAGTTCTTC.

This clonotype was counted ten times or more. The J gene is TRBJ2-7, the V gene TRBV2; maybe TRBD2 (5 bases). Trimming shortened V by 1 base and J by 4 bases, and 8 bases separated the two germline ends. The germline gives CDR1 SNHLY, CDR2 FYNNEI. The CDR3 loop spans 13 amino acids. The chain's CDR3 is CASSEETGYEQYF. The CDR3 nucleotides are TGTGCCAGCAGTGAAGAGACGGGGTACGAGCAGTACTTC.

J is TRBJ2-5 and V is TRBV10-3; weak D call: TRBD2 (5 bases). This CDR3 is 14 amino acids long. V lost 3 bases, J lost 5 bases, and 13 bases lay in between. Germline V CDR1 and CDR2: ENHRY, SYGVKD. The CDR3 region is CAISDEGTVETQYF. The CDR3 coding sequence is TGTGCCATCAGTGACGAGGGAACGGTCGAGACCCAGTACTTC.

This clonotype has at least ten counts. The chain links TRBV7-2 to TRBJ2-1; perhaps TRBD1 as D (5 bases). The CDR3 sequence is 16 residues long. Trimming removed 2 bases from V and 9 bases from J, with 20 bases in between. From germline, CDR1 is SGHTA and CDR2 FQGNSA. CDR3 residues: CASSLYNRWQGIEQFF. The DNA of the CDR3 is TGTGCCAGCAGCTTATATAACAGGTGGCAGGGCATTGAGCAGTTCTTC.

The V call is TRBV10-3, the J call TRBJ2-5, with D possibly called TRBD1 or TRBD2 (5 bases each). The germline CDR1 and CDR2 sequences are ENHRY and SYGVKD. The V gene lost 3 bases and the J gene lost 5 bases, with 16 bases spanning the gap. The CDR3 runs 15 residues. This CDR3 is CAISDSGSRRETQYF. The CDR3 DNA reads TGTGCCATCAGTGATTCAGGGTCCCGGAGGGAGACCCAGTACTTC.